The clone carrying this TCR beta chain came up once. The antigen is not known. Trimming removed 6 bases at V and 4 bases at J, with 19 bases between. Germline V gene sequence: CDR1 MDHEN, CDR2 SYDVKM. This CDR3 is 16 amino acids long. The data were taken from a study of shared clonotypes between healthy human individuals. Study results and caveats: Clonotype sharing among donors was thought likely to change with sequencing depth.

Several immunoSEQ 96-well plates shared each subset's DNA, each plate a replicate. TCRdb's table, derived via immunoSEQ multiplex PCR, lists solely in-frame clones and lacks some. The profile covers around 1.5 million clones, with around 98% appearing a single time and less than 0.55% taken by the ten largest. This sequence originates from a young man in good health. The V and J genes are TRBV28 and TRBJ1-3; a possible D gene is TRBD1 (6 bases). The sequenced sample consisted of naive CD4+ T cells sorted from blood. Stated subset: CD45RA+ positively selected. The CDR3 here is CASSQGGGFRGNTIYF. CDR3 in DNA: TGTGCCAGCAGCCAAGGGGGGGGGTTTCGCGGAAACACCATATATTTT.